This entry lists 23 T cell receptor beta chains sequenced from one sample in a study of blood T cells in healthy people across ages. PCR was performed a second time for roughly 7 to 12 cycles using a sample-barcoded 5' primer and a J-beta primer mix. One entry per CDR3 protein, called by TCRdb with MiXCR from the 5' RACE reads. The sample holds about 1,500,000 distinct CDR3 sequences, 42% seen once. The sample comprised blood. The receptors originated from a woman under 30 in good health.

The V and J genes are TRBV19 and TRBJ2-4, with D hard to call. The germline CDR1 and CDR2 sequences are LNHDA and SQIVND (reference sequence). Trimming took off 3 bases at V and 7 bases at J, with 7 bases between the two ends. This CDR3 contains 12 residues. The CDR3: CASSMGWNIQYF. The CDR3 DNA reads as TGTGCCAGTAGTATGGGGTGGAACATTCAGTACTTC.

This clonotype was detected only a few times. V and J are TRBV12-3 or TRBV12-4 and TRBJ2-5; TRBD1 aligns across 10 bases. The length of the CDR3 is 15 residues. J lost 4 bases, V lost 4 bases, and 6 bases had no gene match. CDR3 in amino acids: CASSSLGQGRETQYF. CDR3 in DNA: TGTGCCAGCAGTTCATTGGGACAGGGGCGAGAGACCCAGTACTTC.

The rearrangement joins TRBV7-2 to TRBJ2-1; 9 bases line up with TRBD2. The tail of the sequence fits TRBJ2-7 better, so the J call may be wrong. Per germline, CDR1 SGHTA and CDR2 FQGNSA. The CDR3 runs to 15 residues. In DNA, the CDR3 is TGTGCCAGCAGCTCCCAGACTAGCGGCTACAATGAGCAGTACTTC. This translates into CASSSQTSGYNEQYF.

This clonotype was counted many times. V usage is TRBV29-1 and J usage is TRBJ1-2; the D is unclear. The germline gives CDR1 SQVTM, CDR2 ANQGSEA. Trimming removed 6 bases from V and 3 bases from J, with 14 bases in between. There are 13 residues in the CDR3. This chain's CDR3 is CSVLRNQDYGYTF. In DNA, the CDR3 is TGCAGCGTCTTAAGGAATCAGGACTATGGCTACACCTTC. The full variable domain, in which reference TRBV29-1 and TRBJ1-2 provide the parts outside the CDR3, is SAVISQKPSRDICQRGTSLTIQCQVDSQVTMMFWYRQQPGQSLTLIATANQGSEATYESGFVIDKFPISRPNLTFSTLTVSNMSPEDSSIYLCSVLRNQDYGYTFGSGTRLTVV.

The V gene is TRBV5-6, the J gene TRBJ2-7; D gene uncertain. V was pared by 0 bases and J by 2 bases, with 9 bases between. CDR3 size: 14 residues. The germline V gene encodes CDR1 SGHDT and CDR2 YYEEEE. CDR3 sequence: CASSLDGLTYEQYF. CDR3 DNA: TGTGCCAGCAGCTTGGACGGGCTAACCTACGAGCAGTACTTC.

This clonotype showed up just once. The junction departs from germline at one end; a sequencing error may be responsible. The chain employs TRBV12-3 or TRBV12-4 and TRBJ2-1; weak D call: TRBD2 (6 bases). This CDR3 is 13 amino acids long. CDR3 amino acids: CASTPPGRNEQVF. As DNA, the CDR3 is TGTGCCAGCACCCCACCGGGGAGGAATGAGCAGGTCTTC.

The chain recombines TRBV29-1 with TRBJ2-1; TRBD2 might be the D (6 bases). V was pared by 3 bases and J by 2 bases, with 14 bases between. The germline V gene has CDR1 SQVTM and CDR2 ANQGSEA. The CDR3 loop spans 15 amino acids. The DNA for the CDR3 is TGCAGCGTTGATATGTCGGGAGCCCCCTACAATGAGCAGTTCTTC. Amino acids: CSVDMSGAPYNEQFF.

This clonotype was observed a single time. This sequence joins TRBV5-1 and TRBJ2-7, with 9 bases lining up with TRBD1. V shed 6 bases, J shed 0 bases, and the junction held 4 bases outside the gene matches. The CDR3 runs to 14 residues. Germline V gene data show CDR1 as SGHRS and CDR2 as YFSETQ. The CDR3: CASTRDRASYEQYF. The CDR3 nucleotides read TGCGCCAGCACCAGGGACAGGGCCTCCTACGAGCAGTACTTC.

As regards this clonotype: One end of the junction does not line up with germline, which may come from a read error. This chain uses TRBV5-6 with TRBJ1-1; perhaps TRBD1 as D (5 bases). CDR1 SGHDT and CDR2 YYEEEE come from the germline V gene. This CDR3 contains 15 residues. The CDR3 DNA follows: TGTACCAGCAGTTGGATCGGGACTGCGAACACTGAAGCTTTCTTT. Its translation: CTSSWIGTANTEAFF. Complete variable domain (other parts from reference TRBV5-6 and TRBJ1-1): DAGVTQSPTHLIKTRGQQVTLRCSPKSGHDTVSWYQQALGQGPQFIFQYYEEEERQRGNFPDRFSGHQFPNYSSELNVNALLLGDSALYLCTSSWIGTANTEAFFGQGTRLTVV.

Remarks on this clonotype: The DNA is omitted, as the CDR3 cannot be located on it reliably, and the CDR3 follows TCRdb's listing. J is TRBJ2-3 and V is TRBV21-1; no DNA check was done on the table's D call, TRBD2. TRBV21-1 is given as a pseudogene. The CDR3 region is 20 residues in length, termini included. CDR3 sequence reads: CASSKWGSGSSSWETDTQYF.

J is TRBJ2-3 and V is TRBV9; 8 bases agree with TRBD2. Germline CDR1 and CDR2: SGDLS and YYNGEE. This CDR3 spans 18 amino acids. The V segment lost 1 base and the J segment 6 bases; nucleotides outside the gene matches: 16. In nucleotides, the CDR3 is TGTGCCAGCAGCGTATCCCCAAGGGTGGCGGGGGGAACCGATACGCAGTATTTT. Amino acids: CASSVSPRVAGGTDTQYF.

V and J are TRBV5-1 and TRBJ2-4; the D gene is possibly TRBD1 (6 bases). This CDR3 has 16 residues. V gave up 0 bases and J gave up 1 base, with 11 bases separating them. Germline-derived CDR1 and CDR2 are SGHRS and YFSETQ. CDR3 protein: CASSLGSQGAKNIQYF. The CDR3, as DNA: TGCGCCAGCAGCTTGGGGTCCCAGGGGGCCAAAAACATTCAGTACTTC.

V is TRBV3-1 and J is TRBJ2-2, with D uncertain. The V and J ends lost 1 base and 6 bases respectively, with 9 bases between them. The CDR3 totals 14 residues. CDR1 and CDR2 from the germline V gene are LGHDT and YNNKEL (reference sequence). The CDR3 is CASSQGRYPGELFF. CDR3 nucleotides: TGTGCCAGCAGCCAAGGGAGATACCCCGGGGAGCTGTTTTTT.

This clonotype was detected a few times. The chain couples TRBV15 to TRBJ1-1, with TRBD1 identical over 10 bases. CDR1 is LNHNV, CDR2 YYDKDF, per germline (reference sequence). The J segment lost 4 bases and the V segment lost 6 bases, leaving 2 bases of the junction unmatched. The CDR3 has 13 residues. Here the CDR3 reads CATSRQGATEAFF. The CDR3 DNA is TGTGCCACCAGTAGACAGGGGGCCACTGAAGCTTTCTTT.

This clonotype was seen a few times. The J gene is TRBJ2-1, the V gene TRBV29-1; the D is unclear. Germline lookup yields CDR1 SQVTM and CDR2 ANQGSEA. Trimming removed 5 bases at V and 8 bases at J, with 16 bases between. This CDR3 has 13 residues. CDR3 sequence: CSVSSSSGYEQFF. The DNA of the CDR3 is TGCAGCGTTTCTTCGAGCAGTGGCTATGAGCAGTTCTTC.

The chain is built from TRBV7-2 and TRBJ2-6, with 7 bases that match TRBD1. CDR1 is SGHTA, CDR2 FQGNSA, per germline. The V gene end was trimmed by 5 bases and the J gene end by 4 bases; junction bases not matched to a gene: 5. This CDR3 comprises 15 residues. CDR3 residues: CASSTTGRGANVLTF. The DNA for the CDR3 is TGTGCCAGCAGCACGACAGGGAGAGGGGCCAACGTCCTGACTTTC.

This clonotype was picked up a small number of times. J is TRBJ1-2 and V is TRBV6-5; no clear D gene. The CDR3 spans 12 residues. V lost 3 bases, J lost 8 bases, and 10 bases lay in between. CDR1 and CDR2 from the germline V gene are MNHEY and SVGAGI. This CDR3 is CASSYASGGYTF. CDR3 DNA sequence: TGTGCCAGCAGTTATGCATCGGGAGGCTACACCTTC.

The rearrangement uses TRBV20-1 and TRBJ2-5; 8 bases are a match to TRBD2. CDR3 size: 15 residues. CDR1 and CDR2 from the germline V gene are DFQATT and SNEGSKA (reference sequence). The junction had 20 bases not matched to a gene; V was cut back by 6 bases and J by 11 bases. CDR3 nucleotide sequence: TGCAGTGCGCCGAGGGATAGCGGGGCTCTTCATGAGCAGTACTTC. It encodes CSAPRDSGALHEQYF.

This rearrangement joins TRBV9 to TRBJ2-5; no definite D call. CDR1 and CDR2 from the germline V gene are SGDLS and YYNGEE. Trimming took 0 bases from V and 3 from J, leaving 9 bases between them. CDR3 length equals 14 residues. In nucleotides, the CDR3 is TGTGCCAGCAGCGTAGGGGGAAACGAAGAGACCCAGTACTTC. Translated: CASSVGGNEETQYF.

CDR3 sequence reads: CASRPGTTSNEQFF. CDR3 bases: TGCGCCAGCAGACCCGGGACCACATCCAATGAGCAGTTCTTC. V is TRBV10-1 and J is TRBJ2-1, with D possibly being TRBD1 or TRBD2 (5 bases each). In germline, CDR1 is WNHNN, CDR2 SYGVQD (reference sequence). With 6 bases removed from V and 6 bases from J, the gap between germline ends came to 15 bases. CDR3 length equals 14 residues.

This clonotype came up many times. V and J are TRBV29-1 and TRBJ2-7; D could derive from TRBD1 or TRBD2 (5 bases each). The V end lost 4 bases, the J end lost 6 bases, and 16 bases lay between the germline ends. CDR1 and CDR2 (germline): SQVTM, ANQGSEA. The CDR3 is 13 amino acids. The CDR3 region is CSVGGLRLGEQYF. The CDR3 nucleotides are TGCAGCGTTGGGGGGTTAAGACTCGGCGAGCAGTACTTC.

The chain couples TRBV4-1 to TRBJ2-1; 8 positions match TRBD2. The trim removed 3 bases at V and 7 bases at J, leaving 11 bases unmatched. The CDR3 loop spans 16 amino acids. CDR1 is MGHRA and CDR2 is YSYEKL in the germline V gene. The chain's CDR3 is CASSQGGGRTRNEQFF. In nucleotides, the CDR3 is TGCGCCAGCAGCCAGGGCGGCGGGAGGACGCGGAATGAGCAGTTCTTC.

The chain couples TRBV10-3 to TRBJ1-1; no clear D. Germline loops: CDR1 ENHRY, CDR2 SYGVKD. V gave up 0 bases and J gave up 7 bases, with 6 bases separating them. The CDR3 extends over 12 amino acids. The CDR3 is CAISESSFEAFF. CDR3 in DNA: TGTGCCATCAGTGAGTCGAGCTTTGAAGCTTTCTTT.